The rows below give T cell receptor beta chains drawn from one sample of a study of CD8+ T cells in alopecia areata. TCRdb's copy holds only in-frame clones and misses some; the assay was immunoSEQ multiplex PCR. The sample has about 120,000 clones; more than 40% are singletons. The input for sequencing was CD4+ T cells sorted from blood, taken at week 4, from a patient treated with tofacitinib. The receptor source for this set is a human donor with alopecia areata. The CDR3 runs from the conserved cysteine through the conserved F or W.

TRBV11-1	TRBJ1-1	CASSGPTTEAFF
TRBV7-8	TRBJ1-1	CASSLGVIQNMNTEAFF
TRBV9	TRBJ1-4	CASSVDPGGNEKLFF
TRBV5-1	TRBJ1-1	CASSLAAAGLNTEAFF
TRBV7-6	TRBJ2-2	CASSPLWGENTGELFF
TRBV6-1	TRBJ2-4	CASSFDRVNNIQYF
TRBV14	TRBJ2-1	CASSRYADRDHNEQFF
TRBV29-1	TRBJ2-7	CSVDMGGYEQYF
TRBV29-1	TRBJ1-2	CSVMTDNYGYTF
TRBV29-1	TRBJ1-2	CSVLNNYGYTF
TRBV9	TRBJ1-4	CASSVGGHSNEKLFF
TRBV4-2	TRBJ2-7	CASSQAGAFEYEQYF
TRBV7-3	TRBJ2-3	CASSLGLGGPDTQYF
TRBV30	TRBJ1-1	CAWSVLSTEAFF
TRBV10-3	TRBJ1-2	CAISESKTGAGYTF
TRBV7-2	TRBJ1-1	CASSGQPNTEAFF
TRBV9	TRBJ2-7	CASSPQSTGGGYEQYF
TRBV5-1	TRBJ1-2	CASGGGDINYGYTF
TRBV29-1	TRBJ1-2	CSVVAPIPGQGNYGYTF
TRBV25-1	TRBJ2-7	CASSEDRGLRRQYF
TRBV4-1	TRBJ2-7	CASSPGTGDRYEQYF
TRBV2	TRBJ2-7	CASSENLATPHEQYF
TRBV30	TRBJ2-2	CAWSVYGHTGELFF
TRBV5-1	TRBJ2-1	CASSFVRGADEQFF
TRBV5-1	TRBJ1-5	CASSFTGSRDQPQHF
TRBV25-1	TRBJ1-6	CASSDSRGNNSPLHF
TRBV19	TRBJ1-2	CASSIDGRGLNYGYTF
TRBV9	TRBJ1-1	CASSTAGRGNTEAFF
TRBV6-1	TRBJ1-1	CASRGQLNTEAFF
TRBV4-1	TRBJ2-7	CASSRTVDTYEQYF
TRBV29-1	TRBJ2-7	CSVEHSWTGPGYEQYF
TRBV6-5	TRBJ1-1	CASRGDRVAEAFF
TRBV7-9	TRBJ2-2	CASSSRTSGGGELFF
TRBV4-1	TRBJ1-1	CASSQAGNTEAFF
TRBV6-6	TRBJ1-3	CASSPGQGATGNTIYF
TRBV6-5	TRBJ1-1	CASRTAMNTEAFF
TRBV9	TRBJ2-2	CASSVARNTGELFF
TRBV5-4	TRBJ2-2	CASSSGTALHLDTGELFF